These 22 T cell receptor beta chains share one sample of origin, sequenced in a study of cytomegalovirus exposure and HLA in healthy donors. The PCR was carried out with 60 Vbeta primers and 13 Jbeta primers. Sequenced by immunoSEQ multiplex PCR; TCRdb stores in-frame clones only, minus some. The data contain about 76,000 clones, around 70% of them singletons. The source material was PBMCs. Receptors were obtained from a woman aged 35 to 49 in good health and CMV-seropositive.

The CDR3 sequence: CASSLDSSGELFF. The CDR3 DNA is TGTGCCAGCAGCTTAGATAGTTCCGGGGAGCTGTTTTTT. The V call is TRBV7-9, the J call TRBJ2-2; no clear D. Trimming cost V 1 base and J 6 bases, with 6 bases left between them. The germline gives CDR1 SEHNR, CDR2 FQNEAQ (reference sequence). The CDR3 length is 13 residues.

The CDR3 DNA follows: TGTGCCAGTAGTTGGGACAGGGTGTCCGAGCAGTACTTC. It yields the protein CASSWDRVSEQYF. The chain couples TRBV19 to TRBJ2-7, with 9 bases matching TRBD1. The V and J ends lost 5 bases and 6 bases, in that order; junction bases with no gene match: 5. This CDR3 is 13 amino acids long. Germline V gene sequence: CDR1 LNHDA, CDR2 SQIVND (reference sequence).

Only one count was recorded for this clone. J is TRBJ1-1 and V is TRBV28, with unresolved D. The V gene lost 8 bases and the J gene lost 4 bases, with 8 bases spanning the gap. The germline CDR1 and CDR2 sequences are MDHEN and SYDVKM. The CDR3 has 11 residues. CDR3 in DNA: TGTGCCAGCGAGGGCGGCACTGAAGCTTTCTTT. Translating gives CASEGGTEAFF.

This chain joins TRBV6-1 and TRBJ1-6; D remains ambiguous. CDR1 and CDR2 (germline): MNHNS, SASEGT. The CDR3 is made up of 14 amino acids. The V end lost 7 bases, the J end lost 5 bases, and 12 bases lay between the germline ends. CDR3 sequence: CASMSVVNNSPLHF. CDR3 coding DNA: TGTGCCAGCATGTCGGTAGTTAATAATTCACCCCTCCACTTT.

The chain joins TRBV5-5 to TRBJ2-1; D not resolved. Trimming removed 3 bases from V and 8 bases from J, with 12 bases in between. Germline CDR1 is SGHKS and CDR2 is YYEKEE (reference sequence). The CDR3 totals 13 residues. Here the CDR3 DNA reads TGTGCCAGCAGCTCCCCTTACTCGGATGAGCAGTTCTTC. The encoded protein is CASSSPYSDEQFF.

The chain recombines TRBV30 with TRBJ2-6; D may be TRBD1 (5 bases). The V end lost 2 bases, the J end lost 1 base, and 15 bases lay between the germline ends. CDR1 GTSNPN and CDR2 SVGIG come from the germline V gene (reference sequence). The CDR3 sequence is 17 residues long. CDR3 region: CAWSSGKYPSGANVLTF. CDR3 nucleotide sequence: TGTGCCTGGAGTTCAGGGAAATACCCTTCTGGGGCCAACGTCCTGACTTTC.

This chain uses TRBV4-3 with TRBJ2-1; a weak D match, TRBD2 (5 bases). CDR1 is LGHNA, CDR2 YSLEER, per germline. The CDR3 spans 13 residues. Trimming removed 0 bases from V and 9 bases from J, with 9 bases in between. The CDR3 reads CASSQDSVAEQFF. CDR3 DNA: TGCGCCAGCAGCCAAGATAGCGTGGCTGAGCAGTTCTTC.

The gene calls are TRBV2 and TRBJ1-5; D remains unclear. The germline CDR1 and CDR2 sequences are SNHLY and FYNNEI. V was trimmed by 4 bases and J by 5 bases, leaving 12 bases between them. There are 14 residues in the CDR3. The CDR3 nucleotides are TGTGCCAGCAGTGGATCGGGGAGGGATCAGCCCCAGCATTTT. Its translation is CASSGSGRDQPQHF.

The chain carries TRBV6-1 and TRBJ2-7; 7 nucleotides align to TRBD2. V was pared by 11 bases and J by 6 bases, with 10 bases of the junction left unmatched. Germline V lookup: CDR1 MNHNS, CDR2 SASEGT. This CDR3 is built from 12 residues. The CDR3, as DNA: TGTGCCGCCGAGCAAACGGGGGGCGAGCAGTACTTC. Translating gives CAAEQTGGEQYF.

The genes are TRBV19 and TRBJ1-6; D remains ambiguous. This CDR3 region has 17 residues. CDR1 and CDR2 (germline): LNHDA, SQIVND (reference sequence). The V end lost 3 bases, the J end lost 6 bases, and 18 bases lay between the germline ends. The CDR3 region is CASSIPGGVNLNSPLHF. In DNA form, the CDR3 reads TGTGCCAGTAGTATCCCCGGAGGAGTCAACCTTAATTCACCCCTCCACTTT.

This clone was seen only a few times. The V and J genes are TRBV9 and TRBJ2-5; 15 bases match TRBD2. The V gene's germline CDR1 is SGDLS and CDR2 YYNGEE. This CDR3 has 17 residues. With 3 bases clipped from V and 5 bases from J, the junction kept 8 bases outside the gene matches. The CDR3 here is CASSEGLAGGRGETQYF. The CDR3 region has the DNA TGTGCCAGCAGCGAGGGACTAGCGGGGGGACGTGGTGAGACCCAGTACTTC.

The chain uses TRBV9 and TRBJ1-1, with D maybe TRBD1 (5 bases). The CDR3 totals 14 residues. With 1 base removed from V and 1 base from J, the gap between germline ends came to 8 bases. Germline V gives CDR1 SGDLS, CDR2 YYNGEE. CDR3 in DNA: TGTGCCAGCAGCGTATCCGACAGGAACACTGAAGCTTTCTTT. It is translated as CASSVSDRNTEAFF.

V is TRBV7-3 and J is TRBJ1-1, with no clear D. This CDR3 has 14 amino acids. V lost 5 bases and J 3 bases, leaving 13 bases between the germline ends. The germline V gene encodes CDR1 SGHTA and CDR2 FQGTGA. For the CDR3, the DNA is TGTGCCAGCAGCCCCTCTGGGCGGGACACTGAAGCTTTCTTT. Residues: CASSPSGRDTEAFF.

CDR3 DNA sequence: TGTGCCAGCAGCCCAGGACAGGGGAAAACTAGCAATCAGCCCCAGCATTTT. It is translated as CASSPGQGKTSNQPQHF. The chain joins TRBV9 to TRBJ1-5; the match to TRBD1 covers 9 bases. The CDR3 sequence is 17 residues long. The J segment lost 0 bases and the V segment lost 4 bases, leaving 8 bases of the junction unmatched. Germline values: CDR1 SGDLS, CDR2 YYNGEE.

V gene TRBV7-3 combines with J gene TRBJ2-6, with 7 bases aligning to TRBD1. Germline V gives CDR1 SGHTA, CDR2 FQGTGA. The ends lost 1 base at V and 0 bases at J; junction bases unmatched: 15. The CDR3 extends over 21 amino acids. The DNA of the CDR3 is TGTGCCAGCAGCTTAATCCGAGCCTCCGGGACAGCTATCTCTGGGGCCAACGTCCTGACTTTC. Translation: CASSLIRASGTAISGANVLTF.

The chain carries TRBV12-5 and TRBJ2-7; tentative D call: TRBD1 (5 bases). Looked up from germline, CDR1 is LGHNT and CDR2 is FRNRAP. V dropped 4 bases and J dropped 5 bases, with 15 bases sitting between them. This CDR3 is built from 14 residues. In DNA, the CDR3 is TGTGCTAGTGGTTCAGACAGTGGAAGTAACGAGCAGTACTTC. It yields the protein CASGSDSGSNEQYF. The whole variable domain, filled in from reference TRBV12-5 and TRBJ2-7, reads DARVTQTPRHKVTEMGQEVTMRCQPILGHNTVFWYRQTMMQGLELLAYFRNRAPLDDSGMPKDRFSAEMPDATLATLKIQPSEPRDSAVYFCASGSDSGSNEQYFGPGTRLTVT.

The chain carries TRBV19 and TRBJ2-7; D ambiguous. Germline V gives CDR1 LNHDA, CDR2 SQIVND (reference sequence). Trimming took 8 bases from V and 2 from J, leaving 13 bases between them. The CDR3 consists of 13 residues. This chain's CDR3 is CASGQDVTYEQYF. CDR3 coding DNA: TGTGCCAGTGGGCAAGACGTAACCTACGAGCAGTACTTC.

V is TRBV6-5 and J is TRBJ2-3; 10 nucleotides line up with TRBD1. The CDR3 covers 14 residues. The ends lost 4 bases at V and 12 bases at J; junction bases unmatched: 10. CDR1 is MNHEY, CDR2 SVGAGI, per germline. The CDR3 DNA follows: TGTGCCAGCAGTTCCAGGGGACAGGGGACTCCCCAGTATTTT. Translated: CASSSRGQGTPQYF.

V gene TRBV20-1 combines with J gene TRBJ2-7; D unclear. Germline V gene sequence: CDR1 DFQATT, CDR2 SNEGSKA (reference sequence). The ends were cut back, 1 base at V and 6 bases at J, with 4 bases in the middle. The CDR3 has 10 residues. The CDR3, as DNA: TGCAGTGCTAGAGCGCGCGAGCAGTACTTC. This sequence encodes CSARAREQYF.

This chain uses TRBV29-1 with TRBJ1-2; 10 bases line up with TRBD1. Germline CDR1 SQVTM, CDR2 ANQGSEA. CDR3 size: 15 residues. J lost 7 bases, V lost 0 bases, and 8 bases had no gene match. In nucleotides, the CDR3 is TGCAGCGTTGAAGAATGGGGACAGGGGATGGGTGGCTACACCTTC. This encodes CSVEEWGQGMGGYTF.

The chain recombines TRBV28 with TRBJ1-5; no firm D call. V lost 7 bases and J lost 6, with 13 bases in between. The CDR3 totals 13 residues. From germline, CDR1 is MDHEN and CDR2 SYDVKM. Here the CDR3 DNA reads TGTGCCAGCACCACTCAAGGAGTTCAGCCCCAGCATTTT. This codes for CASTTQGVQPQHF.

CDR3 sequence (DNA): TGTGCCAGCAGCCTGGGACAGGGGATCACTTCTAACTATGGCTACACCTTC. Protein product: CASSLGQGITSNYGYTF. The chain is built from TRBV5-4 and TRBJ1-2; 10 bases line up with TRBD1. The V gene end was trimmed by 4 bases and the J gene end by 0 bases; junction bases not matched to a gene: 9. Per the germline V gene, CDR1 is SGHNT and CDR2 is YYREEE (reference sequence). CDR3 length: 17 amino acids.